This TCR beta chain was profiled in a study of blood T cell repertoires in COVID-19. Study as a whole: T cells, B-cell-depleted T cells, or PBMCs provided the cDNA or gDNA that served as material.

Seattle-derived patients entered the study during active infection and were followed longitudinally. The germline V gene encodes CDR1 GTSNPN and CDR2 SVGIG (reference sequence). The length of the CDR3 is 15 residues. The V gene end was trimmed by 1 base and the J gene end by 6 bases; junction bases not matched to a gene: 7. Authors' methods: Reference gene primer amplification yielded estimated nucleated cell counts. The table came from immunoSEQ multiplex PCR; TCRdb's copy has only in-frame clones and leaves some out. V and J calls and clone size are as listed in that table; D and trimming were resolved from the DNA. This table holds hundreds of thousands of clones, around 84% found once.

Input material: peripheral blood. The TCR comes from a man over 45 with COVID-19, enrolled during active disease. The chain links TRBV30 to TRBJ2-2, with TRBD1 matching over 8 bases. The CDR3, as DNA: TGTGCCTGGAGTGAGTGGACAGGGAAGGCCGGGGAGCTGTTTTTT. It specifies CAWSEWTGKAGELFF.